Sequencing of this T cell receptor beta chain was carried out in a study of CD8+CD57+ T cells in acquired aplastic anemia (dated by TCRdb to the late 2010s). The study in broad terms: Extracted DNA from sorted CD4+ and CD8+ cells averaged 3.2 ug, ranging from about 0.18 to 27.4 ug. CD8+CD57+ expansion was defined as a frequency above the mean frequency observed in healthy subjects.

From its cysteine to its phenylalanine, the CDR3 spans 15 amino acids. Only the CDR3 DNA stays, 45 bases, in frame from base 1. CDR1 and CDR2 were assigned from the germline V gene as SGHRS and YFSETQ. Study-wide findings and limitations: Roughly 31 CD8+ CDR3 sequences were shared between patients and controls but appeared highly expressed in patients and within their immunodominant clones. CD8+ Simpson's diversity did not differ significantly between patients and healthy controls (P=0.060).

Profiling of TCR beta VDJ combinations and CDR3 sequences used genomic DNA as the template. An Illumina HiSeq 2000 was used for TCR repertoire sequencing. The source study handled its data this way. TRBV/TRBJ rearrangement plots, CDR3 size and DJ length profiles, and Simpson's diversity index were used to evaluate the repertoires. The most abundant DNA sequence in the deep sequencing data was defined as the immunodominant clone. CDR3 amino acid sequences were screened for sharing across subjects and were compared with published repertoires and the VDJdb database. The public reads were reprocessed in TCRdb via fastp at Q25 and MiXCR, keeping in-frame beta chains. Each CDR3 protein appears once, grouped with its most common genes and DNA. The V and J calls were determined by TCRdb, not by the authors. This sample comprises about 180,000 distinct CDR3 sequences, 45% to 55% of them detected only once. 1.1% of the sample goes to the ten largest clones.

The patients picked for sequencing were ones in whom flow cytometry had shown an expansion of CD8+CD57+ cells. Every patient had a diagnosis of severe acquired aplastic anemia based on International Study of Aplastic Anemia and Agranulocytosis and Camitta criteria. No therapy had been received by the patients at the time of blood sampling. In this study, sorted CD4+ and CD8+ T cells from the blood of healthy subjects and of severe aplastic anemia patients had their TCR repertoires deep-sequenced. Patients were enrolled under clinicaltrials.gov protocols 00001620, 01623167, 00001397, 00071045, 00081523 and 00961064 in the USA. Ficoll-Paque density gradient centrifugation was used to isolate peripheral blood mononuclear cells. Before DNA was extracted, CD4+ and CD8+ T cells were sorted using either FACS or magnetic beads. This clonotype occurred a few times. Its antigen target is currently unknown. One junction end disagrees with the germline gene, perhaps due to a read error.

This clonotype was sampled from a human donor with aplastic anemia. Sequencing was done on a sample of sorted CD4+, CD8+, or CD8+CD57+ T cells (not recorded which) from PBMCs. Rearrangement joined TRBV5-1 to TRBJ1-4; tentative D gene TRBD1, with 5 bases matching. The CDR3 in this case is CASSEPGTLNEKLFF. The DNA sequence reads TGTGCCAGCAGTGAACCCGGGACGCTTAATGAAAAACTGTTTTTT.